This TCR beta chain appears in the sequencing data of a study of identical twins. TCRdb used MiXCR to reprocess the 5' RACE reads, holding one entry per CDR3 protein. The sample includes fewer than 250,000 distinct CDR3 sequences, approximately 16% of them seen just once. Broader study findings: Invariant MAIT and iNKT cells may have partly biased zero-insertion analyses.

Trimming stripped 3 bases from V and 3 bases from J, with 9 bases between. The CDR3 consists of 14 residues. This clonotype turned up a few times. Its target is not known. Another study also made use of these data, one on T cells expressing NK-cell markers. This second study says: Dominant NKG2C+ clonotypes in a handful of donors made up about 1.0-7.0% of CD8+ T cells.

This clonotype originated in a woman aged 18-29 years in good health. Sequencing used CD8+ T cells sorted from blood. The chain couples TRBV12-3 or TRBV12-4 to TRBJ1-5; possible D gene TRBD1, 6 bases. The CDR3, as DNA: TGTGCCAGCAGTTTTACAGGGTACAATCAGCCCCAGCATTTT. Translation: CASSFTGYNQPQHF.